This TCR beta chain stems from a study of Ad26.COV2.S vaccination and SARS-CoV-2 variants. Study findings and constraints: Vaccine recipients and placebo recipients showed similar non-spike TCR breadth. Spike-specific CD8+ and CD4+ T cell responses reportedly showed substantial breadth after vaccination.

TCRdb's copy holds only in-frame clones and misses some; the assay was immunoSEQ multiplex PCR. The table shows 410,000 or so clones, with 75% to 95% occurring only once. Treatment denoted: roughly 19 received Ad26.COV2.S at low or high dose, single or two shots; five or six received placebo; per-sample allocation not given. On day 63 after the first injection, vaccine and placebo recipients gave samples. About this clone itself: Its cognate antigen is unknown.

Germline V gives CDR1 SNHLY, CDR2 FYNNEI. CDR3 size: 13 residues. V lost 8 bases, J lost 8 bases, and 18 bases lay in between. The specimen comprised peripheral blood, sampled in a trial of Ad26.COV2.S vaccine versus placebo. The TCR originated in a person aged 18-60 years who received the Ad26.COV2.S COVID-19 vaccine or a placebo. The chain links TRBV2 to TRBJ1-2; weak D call: TRBD1 (6 bases). In DNA, the CDR3 is TGTGCCAGCCGTTTTTTAGGGGGTGACGGCTACACCTTC. Its protein is CASRFLGGDGYTF.